This T cell receptor beta chain comes out of a study of cytomegalovirus exposure and HLA in healthy donors. Study details: The Caucasian-associated ancestry cluster contained approximately 81% of the approximately 430 genotyped donors. The study, taken as a whole, reports: Relative to the roughly 640-donor mean, N-insertions were reportedly fewer in an Asian-associated ancestry cluster in a later analysis.

Details on this clone: Its antigen is unidentified.

The study ran its PCR with 60 Vbeta and 13 Jbeta primers. Original data processing: About 11 million of around 85 million unique TCR beta chains were shared, per a later count. The assay was immunoSEQ multiplex PCR, and TCRdb's table has in-frame clones only and misses some. V and J calls and clone size are copied from that table; D and trimming were computed from the DNA. The sample lists around 120,000 clones, approximately 75% seen once, with under 7% in the top ten. Sequenced input: PBMCs. This TCR was sampled from a woman aged 40 to 49 in good health and CMV-seropositive.

The CDR3 sequence: CASSVGQNQPQHF. CDR3 in DNA: TGTGCCAGCAGCGTAGGACAGAATCAGCCCCAGCATTTT. The chain employs TRBV9 and TRBJ1-5; TRBD1 is a possible D gene (5 bases). This CDR3 spans 13 amino acids. V was cut by 0 bases and J by 4 bases, with 5 bases left in between. Germline V CDR1 and CDR2: SGDLS, YYNGEE.